This TCR beta chain was sequenced in a study of glioma-infiltrating T cells after dendritic cell vaccination. At the level of the study: Autologous tumor lysate was loaded overnight onto monocyte-derived dendritic cells grown approximately seven days with IL-4 and GM-CSF. Three intradermal dendritic cell vaccine injections were given every two weeks.

Study findings and constraints: Longer survival after dendritic cell vaccination followed higher pretreatment TIL content.

None of the glioblastoma patients had an isocitrate dehydrogenase mutation. The CDR3 is made up of 14 amino acids. In germline, CDR1 is SGHRS, CDR2 YFSETQ. V trimming: 4 bases; J trimming: 1 base; junction bases outside the gene matches: 3. This clone came up a few times. No antigen is known for it. Other DNA sequences in this specimen translate into the identical CDR3. Some clones are missing from TCRdb's copy, which holds only in-frame ones; the method was immunoSEQ multiplex PCR. Here the sample spans roughly 51,000 clones, less than 90% being singletons. The source is a human donor with glioblastoma. Sequencing was performed on blood, taken before dendritic cell vaccination. J is TRBJ1-1 and V is TRBV5-1, with 8 bases identical to TRBD1. CDR3 nucleotide sequence: TGCGCCAGCAGCCCAGGGACAGGGAACACTGAAGCTTTCTTT. Protein: CASSPGTGNTEAFF.